These 5 T cell receptor beta chains came from one sample sequenced in a study of shared clonotypes between healthy human individuals. Produced via immunoSEQ multiplex PCR; TCRdb's table is partial and in-frame only. Here the sample spans 400,000 to 550,000 clones, roughly 85% being singletons. Sequencing used PBMCs. All receptors come from a woman in her 40s in good health. Some clones in this sample may be carry-over from other donors' samples.

This clone was seen only once. The rearrangement joins TRBV7-2 to TRBJ1-5, with D perhaps matching TRBD1 (5 bases). CDR1 and CDR2 (germline): SGHTA, FQGNSA. V lost 1 base and J lost 9, with 16 bases in between. The CDR3 loop spans 15 amino acids. For the CDR3, the DNA is TGTGCCAGCAGCTTAGACAGGACCTTGTTGAGGCCCCAGCATTTT. It encodes CASSLDRTLLRPQHF.

This chain uses TRBV27 with TRBJ2-2; D not resolved. The length of the CDR3 is 16 residues. The germline CDR1 and CDR2 sequences are MNHEY and SMNVEV (reference sequence). Trimming left V 8 bases short and J 1 base short, with 17 bases between. The CDR3 DNA follows: TGTGCCAGCTACGATTGGGCCACAAAGAACACCGGGGAGCTGTTTTTT. It encodes CASYDWATKNTGELFF.

The rearrangement joins TRBV19 to TRBJ2-2, with D perhaps TRBD1 or TRBD2 (6 bases each). V lost 4 bases and J 6 bases, leaving 12 bases between the germline ends. This CDR3 has 14 amino acids. The germline V gene has CDR1 LNHDA and CDR2 SQIVND (reference sequence). CDR3: CASSTEGGAGELFF. Here the CDR3 DNA reads TGTGCCAGTAGTACCGAGGGGGGAGCCGGGGAGCTGTTTTTT.

The chain joins TRBV4-3 to TRBJ1-5, with D possibly matching TRBD1 (5 bases). The germline V gene encodes CDR1 LGHNA and CDR2 YSLEER. V lost 1 base and J 9 bases, leaving 22 bases between the germline ends. The CDR3 totals 17 residues. The CDR3 DNA reads as TGCGCCAGCAGCCAAGGGATGGGAGGGGAGAATTCCTGGCCCCAGCATTTT. It codes for CASSQGMGGENSWPQHF.

CDR3 coding DNA: TGTGCCAGCAGCTTAGGCCGGGGGGTAGCGGGCTACAATGAGCAGTTCTTC. Translating gives CASSLGRGVAGYNEQFF. The chain recombines TRBV7-2 with TRBJ2-1; 7 bases are shared with TRBD2. V dropped 1 base and J dropped 3; count of bases not matched to a gene: 9. The germline V gene encodes CDR1 SGHTA and CDR2 FQGNSA. CDR3 length equals 17 residues.